The rows below give T cell receptor beta chains drawn from one sample of a study of blood T cell repertoires in COVID-19. Profiled with immunoSEQ multiplex PCR; TCRdb holds only in-frame clones, not every one. This sample yields roughly 59,000 clones, of which over 75% are seen a single time; 3.5% belongs to the top ten. What was sequenced was peripheral blood. All receptors come from an elderly woman with acute or convalescent COVID-19. Both conserved end residues are part of each CDR3. A D gene is named only where the DNA matches it firmly. Clone size appears in some rows only: once, few, many, or a class for an expanded clone.

TRBD1,TRBV19,TRBJ1-1,NA,CASIAGGTGRPEAFF,TGTGCCAGTATTGCAGGAGGGACAGGGCGGCCTGAAGCTTTCTTT
NA,TRBV6-5,TRBJ1-1,NA,CASSPLTGNTEAFF,TGTGCCAGCAGTCCCCTGACTGGGAACACTGAAGCTTTCTTT
NA,TRBV21-1,TRBJ2-3,NA,CASSRHGGETDTQYF,TGTGCCAGCAGCAGGCACGGGGGGGAAACAGATACGCAGTATTTT
NA,TRBV19,TRBJ1-3,NA,CASCRGGPRGTIYF,TGTGCCAGTTGCCGCGGGGGGCCTAGGGGCACCATATATTTT
TRBD1,TRBV16,TRBJ1-6,NA,CASSQGGQGDDSPLHF,TGTGCCAGCAGCCAGGGGGGACAGGGGGACGATTCACCCCTCCACTTT
TRBD2,TRBV6-4,TRBJ2-1,NA,CASSDSGSGGWHEQFF,TGTGCCAGCAGTGACTCGGGTAGCGGGGGATGGCATGAGCAGTTCTTC
TRBD1,TRBV5-6,TRBJ1-2,NA,CASSSPTGQGANYGYTF,TGTGCCAGCAGCTCTCCGACGGGACAGGGTGCTAACTATGGCTACACCTTC
NA,TRBV27,TRBJ1-1,NA,CASISRGGRTEAFF,TGTGCCAGCATCTCCCGGGGGGGGCGTACTGAAGCTTTCTTT
NA,TRBV12-3/TRBV12-4,TRBJ2-7,NA,CASSSQTYEQYF,TGTGCCAGCAGTTCCCAGACCTACGAGCAGTACTTC
NA,TRBV19,TRBJ1-2,NA,CASSRPQGNYGYTF,TGTGCCAGTAGTAGGCCTCAGGGTAACTATGGCTACACCTTC
NA,TRBV6-5,TRBJ1-2,NA,CASSDGGGRHYGYTF,TGTGCCAGCAGCGACGGGGGAGGAAGACACTATGGCTACACCTTC
TRBD1,TRBV3-1/TRBV3-2,TRBJ2-5,NA,CASSLSQGGLGETQYF,TGTGCCAGCAGCCTTTCACAGGGGGGCTTAGGAGAGACCCAGTACTTC
NA,TRBV30,TRBJ1-2,NA,CAWSVRSQGGYTF,TGTGCCTGGAGTGTACGCTCTCAGGGAGGCTACACCTTC
NA,TRBV5-5,TRBJ1-5,NA,CASSLEDYSNQPQHF,TGTGCCAGCAGCTTGGAGGACTATAGCAATCAGCCCCAGCATTTT
NA,TRBV5-4,TRBJ1-1,once,CASSSRGEAFF,TGTGCCAGCAGCTCGCGTGGTGAAGCTTTCTTT
TRBD1,TRBV19,TRBJ1-4,few,CASSTPFLDRSHLGANEKLFF,TGTGCCAGTAGTACCCCGTTCCTGGACAGGTCCCATCTGGGGGCTAATGAAAAACTGTTTTTT
NA,TRBV6-5,TRBJ2-7,few,CASRAGTADSYEQYF,TGTGCCAGCAGGGCCGGGACTGCTGACTCCTACGAGCAGTACTTC
TRBD2,TRBV7-2,TRBJ2-5,NA,CASSPLGGEETQYF,TGTGCCAGCAGCCCCCTGGGGGGGGAGGAGACCCAGTACTTC
NA,TRBV19,TRBJ1-2,NA,CASRAGEYPNYGYTF,TGTGCCAGTAGGGCAGGGGAGTACCCTAACTATGGCTACACCTTC
NA,TRBV7-9,TRBJ1-6,NA,CASSLARGESPLHF,TGTGCCAGCAGCTTAGCGCGGGGGGAATCACCCCTCCACTTT
TRBD2,TRBV7-2,TRBJ2-2,NA,CASSPTSGGAGELFF,TGTGCCAGCAGCCCGACTAGCGGGGGGGCCGGGGAGCTGTTTTTT
NA,TRBV30,TRBJ2-7,NA,CAWTPPLALEQYF,TGTGCCTGGACGCCGCCACTAGCCCTCGAGCAGTACTTC
NA,TRBV5-1,TRBJ1-2,few,CASSLAGDDYGYTF,TGCGCCAGCAGCTTGGCGGGGGACGACTATGGCTACACCTTC
NA,TRBV3-1/TRBV3-2,TRBJ1-6,NA,CASSQLAEALHF,TGTGCCAGCAGCCAACTTGCAGAAGCCCTCCACTTT
TRBD1,TRBV5-1,TRBJ2-1,once,CASSLGQGPYGEQFF,TGCGCCAGCAGCTTGGGACAGGGCCCTTACGGTGAGCAGTTCTTC
TRBD1,TRBV7-9,TRBJ2-7,few,CASSWGQGEYEQYF,TGTGCCAGCAGCTGGGGACAGGGGGAATACGAGCAGTACTTC
NA,TRBV7-2,TRBJ2-3,NA,CASTGGDTQYF,TGTGCCAGCACCGGGGGAGATACGCAGTATTTT
NA,TRBV27,TRBJ1-4,NA,CASSHLLGGAYEKLFF,TGTGCCAGCAGTCATTTACTTGGGGGCGCATATGAAAAACTGTTTTTT
TRBD1,TRBV7-9,TRBJ1-2,NA,CASSLRDRVYGYTF,TGTGCCAGCAGCTTAAGAGACAGGGTCTATGGCTACACCTTC
TRBD2,TRBV10-3,TRBJ2-3,NA,CAVGGAGGTDTQYF,TGTGCCGTGGGGGGAGCGGGGGGCACAGATACGCAGTATTTT
TRBD1,TRBV13,TRBJ1-1,NA,CASSRQGLTEAFF,TGTGCCAGCAGCAGACAGGGGCTGACTGAAGCTTTCTTT
TRBD1,TRBV5-1,TRBJ1-2,NA,CASSRDRGLGYTF,TGCGCCAGCAGCCGCGACAGGGGGCTCGGCTACACCTTC
NA,TRBV10-3,TRBJ1-5,NA,CAISDGGFQPQHF,TGTGCCATCAGTGATGGGGGGTTTCAGCCCCAGCATTTT
NA,TRBV19,TRBJ1-5,few,CASSMWGPNQPQHF,TGTGCCAGTAGTATGTGGGGGCCCAATCAGCCCCAGCATTTT
NA,TRBV7-9,TRBJ1-1,few,CASSFSDGRTEAFF,TGTGCCAGCAGCTTCAGCGACGGGAGGACTGAAGCTTTCTTT
NA,TRBV2,TRBJ2-1,NA,CASILTSHEQFF,TGTGCCAGCATTCTGACTAGTCATGAGCAGTTCTTC
NA,TRBV28,TRBJ2-7,NA,CASSLRSPYEQYF,TGTGCCAGCAGTCTACGTTCCCCCTACGAGCAGTACTTC
NA,TRBV7-2,TRBJ2-7,NA,CASSPLGVPYEQYF,TGTGCCAGCAGCCCCTTAGGGGTTCCCTACGAGCAGTACTTC
TRBD1,TRBV6-5,TRBJ1-4,NA,CATSGTGNEKLFF,TGTGCCACCTCCGGGACAGGGAATGAAAAACTGTTTTTT
NA,TRBV6-5,TRBJ1-1,NA,CASSIAVMNTEAFF,TGTGCCAGCAGCATAGCAGTTATGAACACTGAAGCTTTCTTT
TRBD1,TRBV5-1,TRBJ2-3,NA,CASSHRQGPDTQYF,TGCGCCAGCAGCCATCGACAGGGGCCAGATACGCAGTATTTT
TRBD1,TRBV6-5,TRBJ2-1,once,CASSYSGGQENNEQFF,TGTGCCAGCAGTTACTCGGGGGGACAGGAAAACAATGAGCAGTTCTTC